This T cell receptor (beta chain) was sequenced in a study of T-cell memory formation after mild COVID-19. Study observations and caveats: Contracting clones, day 15 to 85, had balanced CD4/CD8, and later expanders favored CD4+.

Using its own MiXCR run on the 5' RACE reads, TCRdb lists one record per CDR3 protein. The sample records under 350,000 distinct CDR3 sequences, around 15% being singletons. Germline CDR1 is LGHNA and CDR2 is YSLEER. Trimming stripped 4 bases from V and 5 bases from J, with 11 bases between. The CDR3 consists of 13 residues. As for this clonotype: What it recognizes is unknown.

This sequence joins TRBV4-3 and TRBJ1-1; D is uncertain. The sample was PBMCs or a T cell subset sorted from them (not recorded which). The source is a man between 18 and 29 years old who had mild COVID-19 (a few samples of this study predate the infection). Cell type and time point are not known. The CDR3 DNA is TGCGCCAGCAGCCCCTGGACTGAAACTGAAGCTTTCTTT. It codes for CASSPWTETEAFF.